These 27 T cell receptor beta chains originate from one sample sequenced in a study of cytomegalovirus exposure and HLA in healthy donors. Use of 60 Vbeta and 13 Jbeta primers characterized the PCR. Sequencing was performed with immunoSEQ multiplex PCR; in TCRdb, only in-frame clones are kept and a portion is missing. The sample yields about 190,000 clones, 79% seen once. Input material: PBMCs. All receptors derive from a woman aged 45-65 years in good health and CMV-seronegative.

Here the CDR3 DNA reads TGTGCCAGCAGTGTAAGGCAGGTTTCGTTCAATGAGCAGTTCTTC. It is translated as CASSVRQVSFNEQFF. V and J are TRBV2 and TRBJ2-1, with D uncertain. V gave up 4 bases and J gave up 6 bases, with 16 bases separating them. The germline V gene has CDR1 SNHLY and CDR2 FYNNEI. CDR3 length equals 15 residues.

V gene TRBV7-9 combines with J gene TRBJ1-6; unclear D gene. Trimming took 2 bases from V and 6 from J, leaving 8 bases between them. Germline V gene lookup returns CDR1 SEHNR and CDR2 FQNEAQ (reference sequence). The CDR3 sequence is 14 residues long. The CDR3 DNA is TGTGCCAGCAGCTTAAAAGGGAGTAATTCACCCCTCCACTTT. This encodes CASSLKGSNSPLHF.

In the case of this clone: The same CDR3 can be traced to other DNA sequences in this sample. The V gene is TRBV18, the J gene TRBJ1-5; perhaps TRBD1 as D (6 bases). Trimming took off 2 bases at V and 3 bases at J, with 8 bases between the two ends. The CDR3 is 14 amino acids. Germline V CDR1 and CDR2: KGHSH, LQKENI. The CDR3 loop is CASSPGQNNQPQHF. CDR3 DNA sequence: TGTGCCAGCTCACCAGGACAGAACAATCAGCCCCAGCATTTT.

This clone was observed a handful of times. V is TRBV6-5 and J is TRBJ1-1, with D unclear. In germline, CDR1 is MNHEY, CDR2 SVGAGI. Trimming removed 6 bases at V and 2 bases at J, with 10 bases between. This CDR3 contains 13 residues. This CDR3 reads CASRARTNTEAFF. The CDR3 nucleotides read TGTGCCAGCAGAGCCCGTACCAACACTGAAGCTTTCTTT.

Here the CDR3 reads CASSAGGQTNTGELFF. The CDR3 DNA is TGTGCCAGCAGCGCCGGGGGACAGACGAACACCGGGGAGCTGTTTTTT. The chain carries TRBV9 and TRBJ2-2; TRBD1 is a possible D gene (7 bases). The length of the CDR3 is 16 residues. Trimming pared 3 bases from V and 0 bases from J, leaving 12 bases between. Germline V gives CDR1 SGDLS, CDR2 YYNGEE.

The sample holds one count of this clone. The CDR3 nucleotides read TGCAGCGTTGAAGAAGAGGGCAGGGGAGAGACCGGGGAGCTGTTTTTT. Its translation is CSVEEEGRGETGELFF. The chain uses TRBV29-1 and TRBJ2-2; tentatively, D is TRBD1 (6 bases). There are 16 residues in the CDR3. Germline V gene data show CDR1 as SQVTM and CDR2 as ANQGSEA. Trimming shortened V by 0 bases and J by 5 bases, and 16 bases separated the two germline ends.

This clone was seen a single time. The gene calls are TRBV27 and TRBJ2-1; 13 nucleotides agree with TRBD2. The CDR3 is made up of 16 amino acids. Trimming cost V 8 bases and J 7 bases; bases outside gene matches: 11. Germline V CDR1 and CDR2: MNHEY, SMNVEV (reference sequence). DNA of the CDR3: TGTGCCAGCGGAGGAGATCGGACTAGCGGGAGAAATGAGCAGTTCTTC. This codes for CASGGDRTSGRNEQFF.

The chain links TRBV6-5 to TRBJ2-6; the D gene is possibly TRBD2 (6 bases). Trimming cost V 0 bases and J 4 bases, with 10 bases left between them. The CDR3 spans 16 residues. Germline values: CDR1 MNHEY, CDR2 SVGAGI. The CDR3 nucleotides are TGTGCCAGCAGTTACTCGGGAGGACGAGGGGCCAACGTCCTGACTTTC. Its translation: CASSYSGGRGANVLTF.

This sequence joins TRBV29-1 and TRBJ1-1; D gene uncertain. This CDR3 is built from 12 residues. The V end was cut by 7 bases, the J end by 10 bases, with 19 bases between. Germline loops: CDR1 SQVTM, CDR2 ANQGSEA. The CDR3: CSAKDSIRRAFF. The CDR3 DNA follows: TGCAGCGCCAAAGACTCTATCCGGAGAGCTTTCTTT.

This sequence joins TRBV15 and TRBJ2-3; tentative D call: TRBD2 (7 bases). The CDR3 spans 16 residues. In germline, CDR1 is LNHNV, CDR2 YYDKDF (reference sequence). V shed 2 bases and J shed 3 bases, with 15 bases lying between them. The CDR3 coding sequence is TGTGCCACCAGCAGACTCGAAGGGAGGGGGACAGATACGCAGTATTTT. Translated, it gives CATSRLEGRGTDTQYF. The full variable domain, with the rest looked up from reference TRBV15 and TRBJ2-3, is DAMVIQNPRYQVTQFGKPVTLSCSQTLNHNVMYWYQQKSSQAPKLLFHYYDKDFNNEADTPDNFQSRRPNTSFCFLDIRSPGLGDTAMYLCATSRLEGRGTDTQYFGPGTRLTVL.

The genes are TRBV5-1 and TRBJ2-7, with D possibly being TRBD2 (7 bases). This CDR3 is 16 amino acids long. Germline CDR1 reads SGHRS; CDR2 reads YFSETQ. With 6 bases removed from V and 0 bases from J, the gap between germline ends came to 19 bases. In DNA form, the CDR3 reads TGCGCCAGCACCCGGGGGGCTAGCGTGTACTCCTACGAGCAGTACTTC. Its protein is CASTRGASVYSYEQYF.

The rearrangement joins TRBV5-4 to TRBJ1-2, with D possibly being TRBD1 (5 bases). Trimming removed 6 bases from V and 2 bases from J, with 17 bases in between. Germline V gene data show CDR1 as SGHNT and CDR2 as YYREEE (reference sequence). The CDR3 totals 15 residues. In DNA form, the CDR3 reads TGTGCCAGCACCTACACCTCCAGGGCCAACTATGGCTACACCTTC. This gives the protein CASTYTSRANYGYTF.

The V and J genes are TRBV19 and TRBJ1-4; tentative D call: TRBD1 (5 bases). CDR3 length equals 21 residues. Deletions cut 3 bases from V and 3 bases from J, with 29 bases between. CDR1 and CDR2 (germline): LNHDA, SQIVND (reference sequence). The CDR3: CASSILRLFKTQGGANEKLFF. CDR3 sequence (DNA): TGTGCCAGTAGTATTCTCCGACTTTTTAAGACCCAGGGAGGGGCTAATGAAAAACTGTTTTTT. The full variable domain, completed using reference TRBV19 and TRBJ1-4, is DGGITQSPKYLFRKEGQNVTLSCEQNLNHDAMYWYRQDPGQGLRLIYYSQIVNDFQKGDIAEGYSVSREKKESFPLTVTSAQKNPTAFYLCASSILRLFKTQGGANEKLFFGSGTQLSVL.

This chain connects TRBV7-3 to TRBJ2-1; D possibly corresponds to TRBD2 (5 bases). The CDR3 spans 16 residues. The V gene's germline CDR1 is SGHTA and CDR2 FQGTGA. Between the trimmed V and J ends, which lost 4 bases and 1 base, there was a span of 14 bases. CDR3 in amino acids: CASSSNQRGSYNEQFF. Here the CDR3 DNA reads TGTGCCAGCAGCTCTAACCAGCGAGGGTCCTACAATGAGCAGTTCTTC.

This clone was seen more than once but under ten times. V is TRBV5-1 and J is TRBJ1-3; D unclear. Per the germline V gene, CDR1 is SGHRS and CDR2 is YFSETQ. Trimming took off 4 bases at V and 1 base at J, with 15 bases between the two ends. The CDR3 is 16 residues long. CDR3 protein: CASSLNNPGSGNTIYF. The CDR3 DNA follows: TGCGCCAGCAGCCTCAATAATCCCGGTTCTGGAAACACCATATATTTT.

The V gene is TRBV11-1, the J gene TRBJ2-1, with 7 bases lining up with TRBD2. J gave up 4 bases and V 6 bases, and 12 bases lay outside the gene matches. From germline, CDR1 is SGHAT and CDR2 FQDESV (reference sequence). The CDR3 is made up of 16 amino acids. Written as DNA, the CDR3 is TGTGCCAGCAGTTCCGCCGGGCTAGCGGTATACAATGAGCAGTTCTTC. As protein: CASSSAGLAVYNEQFF. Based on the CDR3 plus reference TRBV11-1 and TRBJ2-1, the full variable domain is EAEVAQSPRYKITEKSQAVAFWCDPISGHATLYWYRQILGQGPELLVQFQDESVVDDSQLPKDRFSAERLKGVDSTLKIQPAELGDSAMYLCASSSAGLAVYNEQFFGPGTRLTVL.

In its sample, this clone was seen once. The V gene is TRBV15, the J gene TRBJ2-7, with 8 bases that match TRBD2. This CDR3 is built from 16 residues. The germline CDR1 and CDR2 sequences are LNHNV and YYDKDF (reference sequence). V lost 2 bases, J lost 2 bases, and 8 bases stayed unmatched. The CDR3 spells CATSRQGAGATYEQYF. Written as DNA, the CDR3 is TGTGCCACCAGCAGACAAGGAGCGGGGGCAACCTACGAGCAGTACTTC. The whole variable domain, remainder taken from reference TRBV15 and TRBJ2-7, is DAMVIQNPRYQVTQFGKPVTLSCSQTLNHNVMYWYQQKSSQAPKLLFHYYDKDFNNEADTPDNFQSRRPNTSFCFLDIRSPGLGDTAMYLCATSRQGAGATYEQYFGPGTRLTVT.

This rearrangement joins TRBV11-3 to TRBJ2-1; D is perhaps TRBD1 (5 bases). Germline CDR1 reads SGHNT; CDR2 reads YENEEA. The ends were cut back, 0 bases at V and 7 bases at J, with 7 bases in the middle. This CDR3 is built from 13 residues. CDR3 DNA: TGTGCCAGCAGCTTAGATCAGGGAAATGAGCAGTTCTTC. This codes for CASSLDQGNEQFF.

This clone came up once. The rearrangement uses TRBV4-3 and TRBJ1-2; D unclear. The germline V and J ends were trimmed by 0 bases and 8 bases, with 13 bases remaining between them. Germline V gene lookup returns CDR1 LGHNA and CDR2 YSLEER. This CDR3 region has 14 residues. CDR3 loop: CASSQDRRLKGYTF. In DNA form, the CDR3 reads TGCGCCAGCAGCCAAGATCGCAGACTCAAGGGCTACACCTTC.

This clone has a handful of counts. The DNA of the CDR3 is TGTGCCAGCAGTTTTACTCCAGGGCCCCAGCATTTT. Protein: CASSFTPGPQHF. The rearrangement joins TRBV28 to TRBJ1-5; no definite D call. The CDR3 consists of 12 residues. Per the germline V gene, CDR1 is MDHEN and CDR2 is SYDVKM. Trimming took off 3 bases at V and 9 bases at J, with 9 bases between the two ends.

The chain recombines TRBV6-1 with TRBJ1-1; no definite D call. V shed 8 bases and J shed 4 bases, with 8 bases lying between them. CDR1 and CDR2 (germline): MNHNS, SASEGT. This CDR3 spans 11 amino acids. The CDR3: CASPTSTEAFF. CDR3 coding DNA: TGTGCCAGCCCCACGAGCACTGAAGCTTTCTTT.

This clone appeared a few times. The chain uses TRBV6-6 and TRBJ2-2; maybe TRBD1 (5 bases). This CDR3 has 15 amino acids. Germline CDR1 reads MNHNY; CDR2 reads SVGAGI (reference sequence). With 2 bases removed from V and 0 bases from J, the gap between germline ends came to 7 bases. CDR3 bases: TGTGCCAGCAGTTACGGCAGGGCGAACACCGGGGAGCTGTTTTTT. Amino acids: CASSYGRANTGELFF.

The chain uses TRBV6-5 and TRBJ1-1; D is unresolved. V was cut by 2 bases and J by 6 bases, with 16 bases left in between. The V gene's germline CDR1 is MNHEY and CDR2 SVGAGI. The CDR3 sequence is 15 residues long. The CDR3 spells CASSYPSRPSSEAFF. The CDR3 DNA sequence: TGTGCCAGCAGTTACCCAAGCAGGCCCTCTTCTGAAGCTTTCTTT.

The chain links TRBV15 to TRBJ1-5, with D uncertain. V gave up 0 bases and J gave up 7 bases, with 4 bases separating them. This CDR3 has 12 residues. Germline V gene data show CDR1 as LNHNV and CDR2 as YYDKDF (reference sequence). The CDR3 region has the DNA TGTGCCACCAGCAGAGATATGCAGCCCCAGCATTTT. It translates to CATSRDMQPQHF.

The CDR3 protein is CASSVVSDRESTGELFF. CDR3 DNA: TGTGCCAGCAGCGTAGTCTCAGACAGGGAGAGCACCGGGGAGCTGTTTTTT. The chain uses TRBV9 and TRBJ2-2, with 7 bases identical to TRBD1. Looked up from germline, CDR1 is SGDLS and CDR2 is YYNGEE. V shed 0 bases and J 4 bases; nucleotides not matched to a gene: 9. The CDR3 is 17 amino acids.

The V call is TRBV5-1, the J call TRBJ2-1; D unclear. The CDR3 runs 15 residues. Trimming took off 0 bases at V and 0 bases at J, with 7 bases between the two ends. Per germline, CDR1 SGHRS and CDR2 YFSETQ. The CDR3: CASSLDESSYNEQFF. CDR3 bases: TGCGCCAGCAGCTTGGACGAGAGCTCCTACAATGAGCAGTTCTTC.

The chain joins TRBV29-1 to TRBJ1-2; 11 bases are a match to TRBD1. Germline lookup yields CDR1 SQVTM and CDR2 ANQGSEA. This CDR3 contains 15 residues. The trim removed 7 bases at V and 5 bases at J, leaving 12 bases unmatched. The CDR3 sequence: CSAGTGGGLGYGYTF. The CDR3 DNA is TGCAGCGCTGGGACAGGGGGGGGACTGGGATATGGCTACACCTTC.